A selection of T cell receptor beta chains follows, all from one sample in a study of CD8 T cells in ankylosing spondylitis. TCRdb reprocessed the 5' RACE reads with MiXCR, giving one entry per CDR3 protein. Found here are about 150,000 distinct CDR3 sequences, more than 40% of them singletons; the top ten hold 15%. The sequencing sample was made of synovial fluid, either unsorted or a sorted T cell fraction (not recorded which). These TCRs come from a male donor with ankylosing spondylitis. Both conserved end residues are part of each CDR3. D genes are given only for firm matches. Size values are once, few and many counts, or a class for expanded clones, and some rows have none.

-,-,TRBJ2-5,TRBV4-3,TGCGCCAGCAGCCAAGAATTAAGGGTAATATCCCAAGAGACCCAGTACTTC,CASSQELRVISQETQYF
-,TRBD1,TRBJ1-3,TRBV18,TGTGCCAGCTCACCCGGAACAGGGGCGCCTCACCTTGGAAACACCATATATTTT,CASSPGTGAPHLGNTIYF
-,TRBD2,TRBJ2-2,TRBV6-4,TGTGCCAGCAGCGCCGGGACTAGCACCGGGGAGCTGTTTTTT,CASSAGTSTGELFF
-,-,TRBJ1-2,TRBV6-2/TRBV6-3,TGTGCCAGCAGTTACCCTAGTCTCCGACCTTGTGGCTACACCTTC,CASSYPSLRPCGYTF
-,-,TRBJ1-1,TRBV3-1,TGTGCCAGCAGCCAAGATGTCAGGCCCTGCACTGAAGCTTTCTTT,CASSQDVRPCTEAFF
-,-,TRBJ2-1,TRBV27,TGTGCCAGCAGTTTATGGCAGACTAGCTCCTACAATGAGCAGTTCTTC,CASSLWQTSSYNEQFF
-,-,TRBJ1-2,TRBV12-3/TRBV12-4,TGTGCCAGCAGCCGTGACGGCTACACCTTC,CASSRDGYTF
few,-,TRBJ2-7,TRBV5-1,TGCGCCAGCAGCTTTCACCCTTACGAGCAGTACTTC,CASSFHPYEQYF
-,TRBD1,TRBJ2-5,TRBV28,TGTGCCAGCAGCGGACAGGGGCAAGAGACCCAGTACTTC,CASSGQGQETQYF
few,TRBD1,TRBJ2-7,TRBV12-3/TRBV12-4,TGTGCCAGCAGTTTCTCATACGTTACAGGGGGCGGGTACGAGCAGTACTTC,CASSFSYVTGGGYEQYF
few,TRBD1,TRBJ2-7,TRBV11-2,TGTGCCAGCAGCCTACGACCAGAGACAGGGAAAATCGCCTACGAGCAGTACTTC,CASSLRPETGKIAYEQYF
-,-,TRBJ1-1,TRBV10-3,TGTGCCATCAGTAGGGGACACACGAACACTGAAGCTTTCTTT,CAISRGHTNTEAFF
few,-,TRBJ2-7,TRBV28,TGTGCCAGCAGTTCTTATACAGTGTCCTACGAGCAGTACTTC,CASSSYTVSYEQYF
few,-,TRBJ2-7,TRBV4-3,TGCGCCAGCAGCCAAGCTCAGTCCCACTACGAGCAGTACTTC,CASSQAQSHYEQYF
few,-,TRBJ2-1,TRBV7-9,TGTGCCAGCAGCTTACTAGCCCGACCCTACAATGAGCAGTTCTTC,CASSLLARPYNEQFF
-,-,TRBJ1-5,TRBV12-3/TRBV12-4,TGTGCCAGCAGTTTAGCAATCATGGGTACTCATCAGCCCCAGCATTTT,CASSLAIMGTHQPQHF
few,-,TRBJ2-5,TRBV7-3,TGTGCCAGCAGTTCCCCTCCTCAGGGGACCCAGTACTTC,CASSSPPQGTQYF
few,TRBD1,TRBJ1-4,TRBV5-6,TGTGCCAGCAGCTCCCAAGGGAACAGGGGCCTCCCACTCGATAATGAAAAACTGTTTTTT,CASSSQGNRGLPLDNEKLFF
few,TRBD1,TRBJ1-5,TRBV7-9,TGTGCCAGCGCCGGACAGGACAATCAGCCCCAGCATTTT,CASAGQDNQPQHF
-,-,TRBJ1-1,TRBV15,TGTGCCACCAGCAGAGATGAGTTAGGGACCATGACCACTGAAGCTTTCTTT,CATSRDELGTMTTEAFF
-,-,TRBJ1-1,TRBV6-6,TGTGCCAGCAGTTACTCTGGCCCTGCAGCTTTCTTT,CASSYSGPAAFF
-,-,TRBJ2-6,TRBV7-9,TGTGCCAGCAGCTTAGGTGGGGCCAACGTCCTGACTTTC,CASSLGGANVLTF
-,TRBD1,TRBJ1-5,TRBV4-1,TGCGCCAGCAGCCATGCCCAGGGGGAGTTTCAGCCCCAGCATTTT,CASSHAQGEFQPQHF
-,-,TRBJ2-7,TRBV12-3/TRBV12-4,TGTGCCAGCAGTTTCTCAGTGCCTGGCAGGCTCAACGAGCAGTACTTC,CASSFSVPGRLNEQYF
few,-,TRBJ2-2,TRBV4-2,TGTGCCAGCAGCCACGGAAGGTACTCCGGGGAGCTGTTTTTT,CASSHGRYSGELFF
-,-,TRBJ2-7,TRBV12-3/TRBV12-4,TGTGCCAGCAGTTTATCCGTGACTAGAGGTGGCGAGCAGTACTTC,CASSLSVTRGGEQYF
few,-,TRBJ2-3,TRBV25-1,TGTGCCAGCAGTGCGGTTACGCAGTATTTT,CASSAVTQYF
few,-,TRBJ2-7,TRBV12-3/TRBV12-4,TGTGCCAGCAGTTTTGGAAGGAGCTCCTACGAGCAGTACTTC,CASSFGRSSYEQYF
-,-,TRBJ2-7,TRBV15,TGTGCCACCAGCAGCCAGGTCGGCCCCGAAATCTCCTACGAGCAGTACTTC,CATSSQVGPEISYEQYF
-,-,TRBJ1-2,TRBV27,TGTGCCAGCAGTCCAACGGACAGAGGCTATGGCTACACCTTC,CASSPTDRGYGYTF
few,TRBD2,TRBJ2-2,TRBV6-2/TRBV6-3,TGTGCCAGCAGTAGAGGACTAGGACCAAACGGGGAGCTGTTTTTT,CASSRGLGPNGELFF
-,-,TRBJ1-2,TRBV15,TGTGCCACCAGCACCCCAAACGGGGGGGGCAATGGCTACACCTTC,CATSTPNGGGNGYTF
many,TRBD2,TRBJ2-7,TRBV7-9,TGTGCCAGTGTAGCGGGAGGCTCGTACGAGCAGTACTTC,CASVAGGSYEQYF
few,-,TRBJ1-1,TRBV6-1,TGTGCCAGCAGCGTACAATGGAACACTGAAGCTTTCTTT,CASSVQWNTEAFF
few,TRBD2,TRBJ2-7,TRBV7-6,TGTGCCAGCAGCCCAGGGGTAGGGACTAGCGGGGTAATTGACGAGCAGTACTTC,CASSPGVGTSGVIDEQYF
-,TRBD2,TRBJ2-3,TRBV7-9,TGTGCCAGCAGCTTATGGGGTCTAGCGGGGGAAAAGAATACGCAGTATTTT,CASSLWGLAGEKNTQYF
few,-,TRBJ1-3,TRBV18,TGTGCCAGCTCACCACCGACACCCGGAATTGGAAACACCATATATTTT,CASSPPTPGIGNTIYF
-,-,TRBJ1-5,TRBV4-1,TGCGCCAGCAGCCAAGTGGCAGTCAATCAGCCCCAGCATTTT,CASSQVAVNQPQHF
-,-,TRBJ2-7,TRBV29-1,TGCAGCGTTGAGTTGGCGGACCGCTACGAGCAGTACTTC,CSVELADRYEQYF
-,-,TRBJ2-1,TRBV10-3,TGTGCCATCAGTGAATGGGGAGGCCTCTACAATGAGCAGTTCTTC,CAISEWGGLYNEQFF
-,-,TRBJ1-2,TRBV29-1,TGCAGCGTTCGACTGCTGACAGAGACTAACTATGGCTACACCTTC,CSVRLLTETNYGYTF
few,TRBD2,TRBJ2-7,TRBV20-1,TGCAGTGCATTCGCCGGGACTAGCGGGAACGAGCAGTACTTC,CSAFAGTSGNEQYF
-,-,TRBJ2-3,TRBV18,TGTGCCAGCTCACCACCGACGGGAGTGATTTCAGATACGCAGTATTTT,CASSPPTGVISDTQYF
once,TRBD2,TRBJ2-2,TRBV10-3,TGTGCCATCAGGTCGACTAGCGGGAGTCACGGGGAGCTGTTTTTT,CAIRSTSGSHGELFF
few,-,TRBJ2-1,TRBV24-1,TGTGCCACCCAATCGCCTCAGGAATACAATGAGCAGTTCTTC,CATQSPQEYNEQFF
few,-,TRBJ2-1,TRBV7-8,TGTGCCAGCAGCTTAGGGATTAGCGAAGGCTCCTACAATGAGCAGTTCTTC,CASSLGISEGSYNEQFF
-,-,TRBJ1-5,TRBV4-1,TGCGCCAGCAGCCAAGTAAACGGGGACCAGCCCCAGCATTTT,CASSQVNGDQPQHF
few,-,TRBJ2-5,TRBV4-3,TGCGCCAGCAGCCAAGACTCGTGGGAGACCCAGTACTTC,CASSQDSWETQYF
few,TRBD2,TRBJ2-5,TRBV4-2,TGTGCCAGCAGCCAAGTGTCAATAGCGGGGGGGCCTAAAAGAGAGACCCAGTACTTC,CASSQVSIAGGPKRETQYF
many,-,TRBJ2-4,TRBV12-3/TRBV12-4,TGTGCCAGCAGTCTGGGGGAAGCCAAAAACATTCAGTACTTC,CASSLGEAKNIQYF
-,TRBD2,TRBJ2-5,TRBV7-9,TGTGCCAGCAGCTCCACCTTAGCGGGGCTCCTGACCCAGTACTTC,CASSSTLAGLLTQYF
-,-,TRBJ2-1,TRBV5-1,TGCGCCAGCAGCTTGTGGGCGGGGTACAATGAGCAGTTCTTC,CASSLWAGYNEQFF
once,TRBD2,TRBJ2-1,TRBV6-1,TGTGCCAGCAGAGGAGAGGCTAGCGGGGGGGTCAATGAGCAGTTCTTC,CASRGEASGGVNEQFF
once,-,TRBJ2-1,TRBV5-6,TGTGCCAGCAGCTTGGCCATTTTCGGAGTTTTAAATGAGCAGTTCTTC,CASSLAIFGVLNEQFF
-,-,TRBJ2-3,TRBV3-1,TGTGCCAGCAGCAACCGGGAACAGAGGTACACAGATACGCAGTATTTT,CASSNREQRYTDTQYF
-,TRBD2,TRBJ2-4,TRBV6-2/TRBV6-3,TGTGCCAGCAGTCCGACGGGACTAGCGGGAGTCCCCCAACTAGCCAAAAACATTCAGTACTTC,CASSPTGLAGVPQLAKNIQYF
few,-,TRBJ2-5,TRBV6-1,TGTGCCAGCTCCAAGGGGGGAGGCCAAGAGACCCAGTACTTC,CASSKGGGQETQYF
few,-,TRBJ2-1,TRBV7-6,TGTGCCAGCAGCTCAAATAACAATGAGCAGTTCTTC,CASSSNNNEQFF
-,-,TRBJ1-2,TRBV5-1,TGCGCCAGCAGCTATGAACAGACAGGCCGTTACTATGGCTACACCTTC,CASSYEQTGRYYGYTF
-,-,TRBJ2-7,TRBV6-2/TRBV6-3,TGTGCCAGCAGTTACTCAGATTCCGGAGGGTTCGAGCAGTACTTC,CASSYSDSGGFEQYF